Listed below are T cell receptor beta chains from one sample, sequenced in a study of T-cell memory formation after mild COVID-19. TCRdb re-analysed the 5' RACE reads in MiXCR, keeping a single row per CDR3 protein. The table shows approximately 400,000 distinct CDR3 sequences, with less than 25% occurring only once. Sequences were obtained from PBMCs or a T cell subset sorted from them (not recorded which). The source is an adult woman who had mild COVID-19 (a few samples of this study predate the infection). Cell type and time point are not known. The CDR3 runs from the conserved cysteine through the conserved F or W. A D gene is named only where the DNA matches it firmly. Size values are once, few and many counts, or a class for expanded clones, and some rows have none.

J,V,D,size,CDR3,DNA
TRBJ2-3,TRBV11-3,TRBD2,NA,CASSSRRESSTDTQYF,TGTGCCAGCAGCTCTCGGCGGGAGTCTAGCACAGATACGCAGTATTTT
TRBJ2-7,TRBV10-3,TRBD1,NA,CAISAGQPGTGFHEQYF,TGTGCCATCAGTGCGGGTCAACCCGGGACAGGGTTCCACGAGCAGTACTTC
TRBJ1-5,TRBV15,NA,NA,CATSRGTASNQPQHF,TGTGCCACCAGCAGAGGGACAGCTAGCAATCAGCCCCAGCATTTT
TRBJ2-1,TRBV29-1,TRBD2,NA,CSVERLAGARWDEQFF,TGCAGCGTAGAAAGACTAGCGGGGGCCCGGTGGGATGAGCAGTTCTTC
TRBJ2-1,TRBV5-6,NA,NA,CASSWLAVPNEQFF,TGTGCCAGCAGCTGGCTAGCCGTGCCCAATGAGCAGTTCTTC
TRBJ1-2,TRBV7-2,NA,NA,CASSLVAGDNYGYTF,TGTGCCAGCAGCTTGGTCGCAGGGGATAACTATGGCTACACCTTC
TRBJ1-5,TRBV5-5,NA,few,CASSHGEGGNQPQHF,TGTGCCAGCAGCCATGGGGAGGGCGGGAATCAGCCCCAGCATTTT
TRBJ2-1,TRBV9,NA,NA,CASSPETGRWTNNEQFF,TGTGCCAGCAGCCCCGAGACAGGGAGGTGGACTAACAATGAGCAGTTCTTC
TRBJ1-4,TRBV5-1,NA,NA,CASSFGQSFEKLFF,TGCGCCAGCAGCTTTGGACAGAGTTTTGAAAAACTGTTTTTT
TRBJ2-3,TRBV6-4,NA,few,CASSEEGLTDTQYF,TGTGCCAGCAGTGAAGAGGGGCTCACAGATACGCAGTATTTT
TRBJ2-7,TRBV20-1,NA,NA,CSARAQSRVFEFSYEQYF,TGCAGTGCTAGAGCCCAAAGCCGAGTCTTTGAATTCTCCTACGAGCAGTACTTC
TRBJ1-1,TRBV20-1,TRBD1,NA,CSAIRTGLDEAFF,TGCAGTGCTATCAGGACAGGGTTAGATGAAGCTTTCTTT
TRBJ2-5,TRBV5-1,NA,few,CASSFAREETQYF,TGCGCCAGCAGCTTCGCCAGGGAAGAGACCCAGTACTTC
TRBJ1-1,TRBV6-5,TRBD1,NA,CASRWGQINTEAFF,TGTGCCAGCCGTTGGGGACAGATTAACACTGAAGCTTTCTTT
TRBJ1-4,TRBV2,NA,NA,CASTSDSEKLFF,TGTGCCAGCACGTCGGACAGCGAAAAACTGTTTTTT
TRBJ2-1,TRBV29-1,NA,few,CSPIGFSDYNEQFF,TGCAGCCCGATCGGGTTCAGCGACTACAATGAGCAGTTCTTC
TRBJ1-1,TRBV5-1,TRBD1,few,CASSAQGEGTEAFF,TGCGCCAGCAGCGCGCAGGGGGAGGGCACTGAAGCTTTCTTT
TRBJ1-1,TRBV7-9,NA,NA,CASEGGGSTEAFF,TGTGCCAGCGAGGGGGGAGGGAGCACTGAAGCTTTCTTT
TRBJ2-7,TRBV7-9,NA,few,CASSLGPSEDEQYF,TGTGCCAGCAGCTTAGGACCTAGTGAAGACGAGCAGTACTTC
TRBJ2-3,TRBV6-1,NA,many,CASRYDTQYF,TGTGCCAGCAGATATGATACGCAGTATTTT
TRBJ1-5,TRBV6-2/TRBV6-3,NA,few,CASSLGHLYSNQPQHF,TGTGCCAGCAGTTTAGGGCATCTCTATAGCAATCAGCCCCAGCATTTT
TRBJ2-5,TRBV20-1,TRBD1,NA,CSAIQGKGETQYF,TGCAGTGCTATACAGGGGAAGGGAGAGACCCAGTACTTC
TRBJ2-1,TRBV20-1,NA,NA,CSARDLGVEQFF,TGCAGTGCTAGAGATCTGGGCGTTGAGCAGTTCTTC
TRBJ2-1,TRBV24-1,TRBD2,few,CATSDFGLADNEQFF,TGTGCCACCAGTGATTTCGGCCTAGCGGACAATGAGCAGTTCTTC
TRBJ2-3,TRBV9,TRBD2,NA,CASSVVSGDTDTQYF,TGTGCCAGCAGCGTAGTTAGCGGGGACACAGATACGCAGTATTTT